The present T cell receptor (beta chain) was sequenced within a study of blood T cell repertoires in COVID-19. Produced via immunoSEQ multiplex PCR; TCRdb's table is partial and in-frame only. The profile shows under 400,000 clones, 88% of them singletons. The CDR3 is made up of 14 amino acids. CDR1 MNHNS and CDR2 SASEGT come from the germline V gene. Trimming cost V 3 bases and J 3 bases, with 8 bases left between them. This clone was seen ten or more times. This receptor was identified in a woman aged 30 to 39 with COVID-19, enrolled during active disease. Sequenced sample: peripheral blood. The gene calls are TRBV6-1 and TRBJ2-2, with D maybe TRBD2 (7 bases). This CDR3 reads CASSDGGHTGELFF. CDR3 coding DNA: TGTGCCAGCAGTGACGGGGGGCACACCGGGGAGCTGTTTTTT.